This T cell receptor (beta chain) emerged from a study of cytomegalovirus exposure and HLA in healthy donors. Primers included in the PCR were 60 Vbeta and 13 Jbeta primers. Method: immunoSEQ multiplex PCR; TCRdb's copy keeps in-frame clones and lacks some. The table lists approximately 120,000 clones, 76% of them singletons. With regard to this clone: Its target is unknown.

Points from the study as a whole: A missense variant in DCLRE1C was later tied to TCR beta V- and J-gene trimming. Serostatus for CMV was the only available immune exposure information.

The receptor was derived from a man aged 45-65 years in good health and CMV-seronegative. Sample: PBMCs.

CDR3 nucleotides: TGTGCCAGCAGCTTCTCGACAGGAGAGACCCAGTACTTC. Encoded protein: CASSFSTGETQYF. The chain is built from TRBV7-2 and TRBJ2-5, with D possibly being TRBD1 (6 bases). CDR1 and CDR2 from the germline V gene are SGHTA and FQGNSA. This CDR3 has 13 residues. The V gene lost 3 bases and the J gene lost 4 bases, with 9 bases spanning the gap. Combining the CDR3 with reference TRBV7-2 and TRBJ2-5 gives the whole variable domain GAGVSQSPSNKVTEKGKDVELRCDPISGHTALYWYRQSLGQGLEFLIYFQGNSAPDKSGLPSDRFSAERTGGSVSTLTIQRTQQEDSAVYLCASSFSTGETQYFGPGTRLLVL.